The 5 T cell receptor beta chains presented below share a single source sample, sequenced in a study of metastatic and nonmetastatic thyroid tumors. No treatment had been given to any patient before thyroid surgery. TCRdb re-processed the PCR reads through MiXCR. The sample lists some 37,000 clones; less than 50% were seen once. Material: tumor tissue. These receptors were obtained from a male donor with papillary thyroid cancer or a benign thyroid nodule (not recorded which). Some clones in this sample may be carry-over from other donors' samples.

The J gene is TRBJ1-1, the V gene TRBV19; 8 nucleotides agree with TRBD1. The junction had 5 bases not matched to a gene; V was cut back by 5 bases and J by 6 bases. The CDR3 loop spans 13 amino acids. Germline assignment: CDR1 LNHDA and CDR2 SQIVND (reference sequence). CDR3 protein: CASSPQGVSEAFF. In nucleotides, the CDR3 is TGTGCCAGTAGTCCACAGGGGGTCTCTGAAGCTTTCTTT.

The chain combines TRBV11-3 with TRBJ2-7; D possibly corresponds to TRBD1 (6 bases). The V and J ends lost 3 bases and 2 bases respectively, with 11 bases between them. Germline CDR1 reads SGHNT; CDR2 reads YENEEA. The CDR3 is 14 amino acids. CDR3 in amino acids: CASSLGQLAYEQYF. For the CDR3, the DNA is TGTGCCAGCAGCTTGGGACAACTGGCCTACGAGCAGTACTTC.

As for this clone: The sample contains more than one DNA sequence encoding this CDR3. The V gene is TRBV5-1, the J gene TRBJ1-2; no definite D call. The CDR3 loop spans 12 amino acids. Germline CDR1 SGHRS, CDR2 YFSETQ. The ends were cut back, 0 bases at V and 8 bases at J, with 8 bases in the middle. The CDR3 sequence is CASSLDGKGYTF. In nucleotides, the CDR3 is TGCGCCAGCAGCTTGGATGGGAAAGGCTACACCTTC.

The chain employs TRBV7-9 and TRBJ2-1; unclear D gene. The DNA end lines up better with TRBJ2-5; the J call may be wrong. Germline loops: CDR1 SEHNR, CDR2 FQNEAQ (reference sequence). CDR3 length: 14 residues. For the CDR3, the DNA is TGTGCCAGCAGCTCACCCCTCGTTTTGGAGACCCAGTACTTC. As protein: CASSSPLVLETQYF.

The chain links TRBV20-1 to TRBJ1-2, with a weak D call TRBD1 (6 bases). CDR1 is DFQATT and CDR2 is SNEGSKA in the germline V gene (reference sequence). This CDR3 is 12 amino acids long. The CDR3 DNA reads TGCAGCATGTTAGGAGGGGGCTATGGCTACACCTTC. Amino acid sequence: CSMLGGGYGYTF.